The T cell receptor (beta chain) under discussion was sequenced for a study of T cells expressing NK-cell markers. Across the whole study: Just one sequenced donor of eight was HCMV-seronegative, while seven were seropositive.

One entry per CDR3 protein, without DNA, is what TCRdb gives after re-calling the 5' RACE reads. This sample's table has roughly 450,000 distinct CDR3 sequences. This CDR3 has 15 residues. CDR1 and CDR2 from the germline V gene are SEHNR and FQNEAQ (reference sequence). The sequenced material came from blood T cells: a sorted CD56 or NKG2C T cell subset, CD4+ or CD8+ T cells, or bulk PBMC T cells (not recorded which). The chain carries TRBV7-9 and TRBJ2-7. This clonotype was obtained from a woman between 45 and 65 years old in good health. This CDR3 reads CASSSSGVYSYEQYF.